The 29 T cell receptor beta chains in this list originate from one sample, sequenced in a study of blood T cell repertoires in COVID-19. The method was immunoSEQ multiplex PCR; TCRdb's version includes in-frame clones alone and lacks a portion of them. Seen here are 260,000 or so clones, about nine tenths observed once, and the top ten hold 15% to 17%. Sequenced input: PBMCs or T cells enriched from blood (not recorded which). Receptor source: a man aged 18 to 35 who had recovered from COVID-19.

This clone was seen just once. The chain employs TRBV25-1 and TRBJ1-4; 9 bases are shared with TRBD1. This CDR3 is built from 16 residues. V trimming: 2 bases; J trimming: 8 bases; junction bases outside the gene matches: 9. Germline CDR1 MGHDK, CDR2 SYGVNS. CDR3 region: CASSEPTGTGWEKLFF. CDR3 sequence (DNA): TGTGCCAGCAGTGAACCCACCGGGACAGGGTGGGAAAAACTGTTTTTT.

The chain uses TRBV19 and TRBJ2-7; 10 bases line up with TRBD1. The germline V gene encodes CDR1 LNHDA and CDR2 SQIVND (reference sequence). With 5 bases clipped from V and 4 bases from J, the junction kept 2 bases outside the gene matches. The CDR3 is 13 amino acids. CDR3 sequence reads: CASSAGQGYEQYF. The DNA of the CDR3 is TGTGCCAGTAGTGCGGGACAGGGGTACGAGCAGTACTTC.

About this clone itself: The sample carries other DNA sequences with the same CDR3. This chain connects TRBV5-1 to TRBJ2-7; 9 bases line up with TRBD1. There are 14 residues in the CDR3. V dropped 0 bases and J dropped 4; count of bases not matched to a gene: 2. Germline CDR1 is SGHRS and CDR2 is YFSETQ. The CDR3 here is CASSLGQGVYEQYF. Here the CDR3 DNA reads TGCGCCAGCAGCTTGGGACAGGGGGTTTACGAGCAGTACTTC. Combining the CDR3 with reference TRBV5-1 and TRBJ2-7 gives the whole variable domain KAGVTQTPRYLIKTRGQQVTLSCSPISGHRSVSWYQQTPGQGLQFLFEYFSETQRNKGNFPGRFSGRQFSNSRSEMNVSTLELGDSALYLCASSLGQGVYEQYFGPGTRLTVT.

The V call is TRBV11-3, the J call TRBJ2-1, with D possibly being TRBD2 (6 bases). The V gene's germline CDR1 is SGHNT and CDR2 YENEEA. CDR3 length: 13 residues. Trimming shortened V by 1 base and J by 9 bases, and 10 bases separated the two germline ends. This CDR3 is CASSLGYGGEQFF. CDR3 coding DNA: TGTGCCAGCAGCTTAGGTTACGGGGGTGAGCAGTTCTTC.

The chain employs TRBV5-6 and TRBJ1-2; D may be TRBD1 (6 bases). With 4 bases removed from V and 6 bases from J, the gap between germline ends came to 13 bases. This CDR3 region has 13 residues. Germline V lookup: CDR1 SGHDT, CDR2 YYEEEE. The chain's CDR3 is CASSPTGDNGYTF. DNA for the CDR3: TGTGCCAGCAGCCCGACAGGAGATAATGGCTACACCTTC.

The V call is TRBV11-3, the J call TRBJ2-7; D perhaps matches TRBD2 (6 bases). The CDR3 is 13 amino acids. V was trimmed by 1 base and J by 4 bases, leaving 8 bases between them. The germline gives CDR1 SGHNT, CDR2 YENEEA. The CDR3 region is CASSLAAGYEQYF. DNA of the CDR3: TGTGCCAGCAGCTTAGCGGCGGGGTACGAGCAGTACTTC.

The chain joins TRBV10-3 to TRBJ2-5; TRBD2 matches 13 bases. V lost 7 bases and J lost 4; bases outside the gene matches: 6. Germline CDR1 is ENHRY and CDR2 is SYGVKD. The CDR3 covers 15 residues. The CDR3 DNA reads TGTGCCATCACCAGGACTAGCGGGGGAGGAGAGACCCAGTACTTC. Translation: CAITRTSGGGETQYF.

The count of this clone is one. The CDR3, as DNA: TGTGCCAGCAGCGCCCCGGTGGAGTTACATCTCCCCACTGAAGCTTTCTTT. Protein product: CASSAPVELHLPTEAFF. J is TRBJ1-1 and V is TRBV7-6; D not resolved. This CDR3 comprises 17 residues. Per germline, CDR1 SGHVS and CDR2 FNYEAQ. V was shortened by 5 bases and J by 4 bases, with 23 bases between the two germline ends.

This rearrangement joins TRBV19 to TRBJ1-5; 7 nucleotides align to TRBD1. J was trimmed by 7 bases and V by 5 bases; bases with no gene match: 8. The CDR3 sequence is 14 residues long. CDR1 is LNHDA and CDR2 is SQIVND in the germline V gene (reference sequence). The CDR3 loop reads CASSFQGEEQPQHF. The CDR3 DNA sequence: TGTGCCAGTAGTTTCCAGGGGGAAGAGCAGCCCCAGCATTTT.

On this clone: Other DNA variants within this sample encode the same CDR3. The rearrangement links TRBV19 to TRBJ2-7; tentative D call: TRBD2 (6 bases). CDR1 and CDR2 from the germline V gene are LNHDA and SQIVND (reference sequence). The V and J ends lost 5 bases and 2 bases respectively, with 19 bases between them. The CDR3 is 16 amino acids. CDR3 region: CASSPRGTGGTYEQYF. CDR3 DNA sequence: TGTGCCAGTAGTCCCCGAGGAACGGGCGGGACCTACGAGCAGTACTTC.

The J gene is TRBJ2-7, the V gene TRBV7-9, with D maybe TRBD2 (5 bases). The V and J ends lost 5 bases and 0 bases respectively, with 14 bases between them. Germline assignment: CDR1 SEHNR and CDR2 FQNEAQ (reference sequence). This CDR3 spans 15 amino acids. The CDR3 DNA follows: TGTGCCAGCAGCCCTGGAGCGGAAACCTCCTACGAGCAGTACTTC. This gives the protein CASSPGAETSYEQYF.

The genes are TRBV5-4 and TRBJ2-7, with TRBD2 matching over 14 bases. The V gene's germline CDR1 is SGHNT and CDR2 YYREEE (reference sequence). Germline trimming cut 1 base from V and 0 bases from J; bases unmatched to any gene: 6. The CDR3 extends over 18 amino acids. The CDR3 coding sequence is TGTGCCAGCAGCTTGTTTGGACTAGCGGGAGGCTTCTCCTACGAGCAGTACTTC. This sequence encodes CASSLFGLAGGFSYEQYF.

This chain links TRBV29-1 with TRBJ1-1; no definite D call. Looked up from germline, CDR1 is SQVTM and CDR2 is ANQGSEA. The CDR3 covers 12 residues. V gave up 7 bases and J gave up 1 base, with 10 bases separating them. Written as DNA, the CDR3 is TGCAGCGGCGCCCGCAAGAACACTGAAGCTTTCTTT. Translating gives CSGARKNTEAFF.

This clone was counted a single time. This chain links TRBV7-2 with TRBJ2-2, with D possibly matching TRBD1 (5 bases). The germline gives CDR1 SGHTA, CDR2 FQGNSA. The CDR3 loop spans 17 amino acids. The ends were cut back, 4 bases at V and 6 bases at J, with 21 bases in the middle. The CDR3 DNA reads as TGTGCCAGCAGCTCTTCCGCCGGACATATTGGGGCCGGGGAGCTGTTTTTT. Its protein is CASSSSAGHIGAGELFF.

Written as DNA, the CDR3 is TGTGCCAGCAGCGACAGGGCGACTAACTATGGCTACACCTTC. It specifies CASSDRATNYGYTF. The rearrangement joins TRBV13 to TRBJ1-2; the match to TRBD1 covers 7 bases. Trimming took 5 bases from V and 0 from J; bases not matched to a gene: 3. Germline CDR1 PRHDT, CDR2 FYEKMQ (reference sequence). This CDR3 comprises 14 residues.

This chain joins TRBV4-1 and TRBJ1-3; D gene unclear. The ends were cut back, 6 bases at V and 1 base at J, with 13 bases in the middle. Germline values: CDR1 MGHRA, CDR2 YSYEKL. This CDR3 has 15 residues. CDR3 nucleotides: TGCGCCAGCAGTTTAAAGCCAATATCTGGAAACACCATATATTTT. Its protein is CASSLKPISGNTIYF.

The chain joins TRBV9 to TRBJ1-6; no clear D. Germline loops: CDR1 SGDLS, CDR2 YYNGEE. This CDR3 is built from 16 residues. V was cut by 3 bases and J by 7 bases, with 17 bases left in between. In DNA, the CDR3 is TGTGCCAGCAGCGGCAACCGGGCGGGCGGCAATTCACCCCTCCACTTT. Encoded protein: CASSGNRAGGNSPLHF.

This chain links TRBV28 with TRBJ2-5; TRBD2 agrees at 9 bases. Germline trimming cut 6 bases from V and 4 bases from J; bases unmatched to any gene: 15. The CDR3 is made up of 17 amino acids. The V gene's germline CDR1 is MDHEN and CDR2 SYDVKM. The CDR3 protein is CASSLSLAGGPGETQYF. The CDR3 DNA sequence: TGTGCCAGCAGCCTATCCCTTGCGGGAGGGCCCGGAGAGACCCAGTACTTC.

Remarks on this clone: Other nucleotide sequences in the sample specify the same CDR3. This chain links TRBV5-6 with TRBJ2-1; 11 positions agree with TRBD2. The CDR3 totals 15 residues. Losses at the gene ends were 0 bases for V and 7 bases for J; bases not matched to a gene: 3. Germline CDR1 is SGHDT and CDR2 is YYEEEE. The CDR3 coding sequence is TGTGCCAGCAGCTTGGGGGGACTAGCGGTTAATGAGCAGTTCTTC. This gives the protein CASSLGGLAVNEQFF.

This sequence joins TRBV2 and TRBJ2-1; possible D gene TRBD1, 6 bases. V was shortened by 6 bases and J by 4 bases, with 19 bases between the two germline ends. Looked up from germline, CDR1 is SNHLY and CDR2 is FYNNEI. This CDR3 has 16 residues. The CDR3 loop is CASSKDSPPVYNEQFF. The CDR3 DNA sequence: TGTGCCAGCAGCAAGGACAGTCCCCCCGTATACAATGAGCAGTTCTTC.

This chain connects TRBV7-2 to TRBJ2-7, with TRBD2 as a possible D gene (5 bases). Germline assignment: CDR1 SGHTA and CDR2 FQGNSA. V lost 4 bases, J lost 6 bases, and 16 bases lay in between. This CDR3 is 14 amino acids long. Written as DNA, the CDR3 is TGTGCCAGCAGCTCCGGGGTGCGGCTTGCCGAGCAGTACTTC. It encodes CASSSGVRLAEQYF.

The chain couples TRBV3-1 (or the pseudogene TRBV3-2) to TRBJ1-6; D gene uncertain. The CDR3 runs to 17 residues. Trimming removed 3 bases at V and 1 base at J, with 13 bases between. Germline V lookup: CDR1 LGHDT, CDR2 YNNKEL (reference sequence). CDR3 coding DNA: TGTGCCAGCAGCCACCGGGGATTTGGGTCCTATAATTCACCCCTCCACTTT. Residues: CASSHRGFGSYNSPLHF.

The chain recombines TRBV5-1 with TRBJ1-1, with 10 bases fitting TRBD1. CDR1 is SGHRS and CDR2 is YFSETQ in the germline V gene. The CDR3 is made up of 18 amino acids. The V gene end was trimmed by 5 bases and the J gene end by 3 bases; junction bases not matched to a gene: 16. Written as DNA, the CDR3 is TGCGCCAGCAGGGATAGTTGGACGAGGACAGGGGGGGACACTGAAGCTTTCTTT. Translation gives CASRDSWTRTGGDTEAFF.

The chain combines TRBV2 with TRBJ2-2, with 11 nucleotides matching TRBD1. Trimming took 6 bases from V and 7 from J; bases not matched to a gene: 7. This CDR3 is built from 15 residues. Germline V CDR1 and CDR2: SNHLY, FYNNEI. The CDR3 region is CASSRRTGGGGELFF. DNA for the CDR3: TGTGCCAGCAGCCGCCGGACAGGGGGCGGCGGGGAGCTGTTTTTT.

There are a few counts of this clone. The DNA for the CDR3 is TGTGCCAGCAGCCTTGAGGTTCGGAACACTGAAGCTTTCTTT. Protein product: CASSLEVRNTEAFF. This chain joins TRBV9 and TRBJ1-1; no firm D call. The ends were cut back, 4 bases at V and 1 base at J, with 11 bases in the middle. The CDR3 covers 14 residues. Germline V CDR1 and CDR2: SGDLS, YYNGEE.

V and J are TRBV7-9 and TRBJ2-7; the D is unclear. V was shortened by 5 bases and J by 1 base, with 3 bases between the two germline ends. The CDR3 extends over 11 amino acids. CDR1 SEHNR and CDR2 FQNEAQ come from the germline V gene (reference sequence). In DNA, the CDR3 is TGTGCCAGCAGCCGTTCCTACGAGCAGTACTTC. It is translated as CASSRSYEQYF.

This clone was observed a few times. V is TRBV28 and J is TRBJ1-2, with TRBD1 identical over 7 bases. Trimming took 8 bases from V and 7 from J; bases not matched to a gene: 13. This CDR3 has 14 amino acids. Per the germline V gene, CDR1 is MDHEN and CDR2 is SYDVKM. The CDR3 reads CASGVRGLRGGYTF. In DNA, the CDR3 is TGTGCCAGCGGAGTCAGGGGGTTAAGGGGTGGCTACACCTTC.

V gene TRBV6-4 combines with J gene TRBJ2-1; D not resolved. This CDR3 comprises 15 residues. The V end was cut by 0 bases, the J end by 2 bases, with 8 bases between. The germline gives CDR1 MRHNA, CDR2 SNTAGT. CDR3 bases: TGTGCCAGCAGTGACTCACCAGACACCTACAATGAGCAGTTCTTC. This sequence encodes CASSDSPDTYNEQFF.

The CDR3: CASTGRNGYTF. In nucleotides, the CDR3 is TGTGCCAGCACAGGTAGGAATGGCTACACCTTC. The V and J genes are TRBV6-4 and TRBJ1-2; D unclear. Trimming took 7 bases from V and 6 from J, leaving 9 bases between them. Germline V gene lookup returns CDR1 MRHNA and CDR2 SNTAGT. CDR3 length: 11 residues.